Following are 16 T cell receptor beta chains from one sample sequenced in a study of control samples from healthy donors and cancer patients. The protocol was immunoSEQ multiplex PCR, while the TCRdb copy is restricted to in-frame clones and leaves out a portion. In the table there are about 120,000 clones, around 88% of which are singletons. Specimen: blood. The origin of the receptors is a man aged 35-49 years in good health.

CDR3 nucleotide sequence: TGTGCCAGCAGGGAGACAGGGGCGATCAATCAGCCCCAGCATTTT. This translates into CASRETGAINQPQHF. The chain employs TRBV2 and TRBJ1-5; 8 nucleotides line up with TRBD1. The V gene's germline CDR1 is SNHLY and CDR2 FYNNEI. The CDR3 is made up of 15 amino acids. Losses at the gene ends were 6 bases for V and 3 bases for J; bases not matched to a gene: 7.

The chain carries TRBV28 and TRBJ1-5, with no clear D. The length of the CDR3 is 11 residues. CDR1 is MDHEN, CDR2 SYDVKM, per germline. The V and J ends lost 5 bases and 4 bases respectively, with 3 bases between them. In nucleotides, the CDR3 is TGTGCCAGCAGTCGTAATCAGCCCCAGCATTTT. Amino acids: CASSRNQPQHF.

The CDR3 here is CASTRTGADTDTQYF. The CDR3 nucleotides read TGTGCCAGCACTAGGACAGGGGCTGACACAGATACGCAGTATTTT. V usage is TRBV14 and J usage is TRBJ2-3, with 9 bases aligning to TRBD1. The CDR3 consists of 15 residues. With V trimmed by 7 bases and J by 2 bases, 7 bases remained unmatched. Looked up from germline, CDR1 is SGHDN and CDR2 is FVKESK. The whole variable domain, remainder taken from reference TRBV14 and TRBJ2-3, is EAGVTQFPSHSVIEKGQTVTLRCDPISGHDNLYWYRRVMGKEIKFLLHFVKESKQDESGMPNNRFLAERTGGTYSTLKVQPAELEDSGVYFCASTRTGADTDTQYFGPGTRLTVL.

The chain is built from TRBV5-4 and TRBJ2-7; 13 nucleotides agree with TRBD2. This CDR3 is 17 amino acids long. V lost 4 bases, J lost 6 bases, and 13 bases stayed unmatched. From germline, CDR1 is SGHNT and CDR2 YYREEE (reference sequence). CDR3 loop: CASSPGTSGVLSSEQYF. As DNA, the CDR3 is TGTGCCAGCAGCCCAGGGACTAGCGGGGTCCTAAGTTCCGAGCAGTACTTC.

The chain joins TRBV5-1 to TRBJ1-1; no clear D. The CDR3 covers 14 residues. Germline V gives CDR1 SGHRS, CDR2 YFSETQ. V shed 2 bases and J shed 0 bases, with 8 bases lying between them. CDR3 residues: CASSFQVMNTEAFF. As DNA, the CDR3 is TGCGCCAGCAGCTTCCAGGTGATGAACACTGAAGCTTTCTTT.

The rearrangement uses TRBV29-1 and TRBJ2-3; 9 nucleotides match TRBD1. The V and J ends lost 7 bases and 3 bases, in that order; junction bases with no gene match: 14. Germline V CDR1 and CDR2: SQVTM, ANQGSEA. This CDR3 has 16 amino acids. The CDR3 sequence is CSAVPGQGLRTDTQYF. The DNA for the CDR3 is TGCAGCGCCGTCCCGGGACAGGGTTTGAGGACAGATACGCAGTATTTT.

This rearrangement joins TRBV10-2 to TRBJ2-3, with D tentatively TRBD1 (6 bases). The V end lost 11 bases, the J end lost 2 bases, and 14 bases lay between the germline ends. Germline V CDR1 and CDR2: WSHSY, SAAADI. The CDR3 covers 13 residues. The CDR3 loop is CAVRQDVTDTQYF. The CDR3, as DNA: TGCGCCGTGAGACAGGATGTCACAGATACGCAGTATTTT.

This chain links TRBV11-3 with TRBJ1-1, with a possible D match to TRBD1 (5 bases). V lost 5 bases and J 0 bases, leaving 10 bases between the germline ends. Germline V gene sequence: CDR1 SGHNT, CDR2 YENEEA. The CDR3 is 14 amino acids. CDR3 sequence reads: CASSLSGLNTEAFF. CDR3 DNA sequence: TGTGCCAGCAGCCTCTCAGGGTTGAACACTGAAGCTTTCTTT.

The chain employs TRBV5-1 and TRBJ1-1, with D hard to call. The V end lost 3 bases, the J end lost 3 bases, and 9 bases lay between the germline ends. This CDR3 has 13 amino acids. Germline V lookup: CDR1 SGHRS, CDR2 YFSETQ. For the CDR3, the DNA is TGCGCCAGCAGCTCGGACGGTTACACTGAAGCTTTCTTT. This codes for CASSSDGYTEAFF.

V usage is TRBV3-1 (or the pseudogene TRBV3-2) and J usage is TRBJ2-1, with D possibly matching TRBD1 (6 bases). This CDR3 comprises 16 residues. V dropped 1 base and J dropped 2 bases, with 12 bases sitting between them. Germline CDR1 LGHDT, CDR2 YNNKEL (reference sequence). CDR3 DNA: TGTGCCAGCAGCCAAGTAAACAGGGCCACCTACAATGAGCAGTTCTTC. Translating it yields CASSQVNRATYNEQFF.

The chain links TRBV10-1 to TRBJ1-1, with 8 bases lining up with TRBD1. J gave up 4 bases and V 4 bases, and 8 bases lay outside the gene matches. The CDR3 loop spans 15 amino acids. CDR1 is WNHNN and CDR2 is SYGVQD in the germline V gene (reference sequence). CDR3 sequence: CASSVTRGPATEAFF. Written as DNA, the CDR3 is TGCGCCAGCAGTGTCACCAGGGGGCCGGCCACTGAAGCTTTCTTT.

This clone was picked up a small number of times. This chain uses TRBV30 with TRBJ2-6; TRBD2 agrees at 9 bases. Trimming cost V 1 base and J 4 bases; bases outside gene matches: 11. Germline V CDR1 and CDR2: GTSNPN, SVGIG (reference sequence). The CDR3 spans 18 residues. In DNA, the CDR3 is TGTGCCTGGAGTGCATGGGGTAGCGGGGGTACAGGGGCCAACGTCCTGACTTTC. This sequence encodes CAWSAWGSGGTGANVLTF.

The chain is built from TRBV7-2 and TRBJ1-5; 7 bases map to TRBD1. The CDR3 covers 17 residues. The germline gives CDR1 SGHTA, CDR2 FQGNSA. V lost 1 base to trimming and J lost 7 bases; unmatched junction nucleotides: 13. The CDR3 nucleotides are TGTGCCAGCAGCTTAGAGCCCCCCCACAGGGGTAGACAGCCCCAGCATTTT. It translates to CASSLEPPHRGRQPQHF.

There are a few counts of this clone. This chain joins TRBV4-3 and TRBJ1-4; D possibly corresponds to TRBD1 (5 bases). Germline V gene lookup returns CDR1 LGHNA and CDR2 YSLEER. V was pared by 5 bases and J by 2 bases, with 18 bases between. CDR3 length: 17 residues. Here the CDR3 DNA reads TGCGCCAGCAGCAAGGACATACGCGATAATACTAATGAAAAACTGTTTTTT. Protein: CASSKDIRDNTNEKLFF.

V is TRBV29-1 and J is TRBJ1-2, with D uncertain. V was shortened by 0 bases and J by 8 bases, with 13 bases between the two germline ends. Germline lookup yields CDR1 SQVTM and CDR2 ANQGSEA. This CDR3 is 13 amino acids long. Here the CDR3 reads CSVEDLPRRGYTF. The CDR3 coding sequence is TGCAGCGTTGAAGATCTTCCGCGGAGGGGCTACACCTTC.

This chain uses TRBV6-2 or TRBV6-3 with TRBJ2-3; unclear D gene. Looked up from germline, CDR1 is MNHEY and CDR2 is SVGEGT. The CDR3 covers 12 residues. Trimming removed 0 bases from V and 6 bases from J, with 4 bases in between. In DNA, the CDR3 is TGTGCCAGCAGTTACTCTTCCGATACGCAGTATTTT. It codes for CASSYSSDTQYF.